This T cell receptor (beta chain) was observed in a study of T cell changes during pregnancy in multiple sclerosis. CDR3 length: 14 amino acids. Germline CDR1 is LNHNV and CDR2 is YYDKDF (reference sequence). V dropped 0 bases and J dropped 3 bases, with 8 bases sitting between them. The data were produced by immunoSEQ multiplex PCR, yet TCRdb's version contains in-frame clones alone and is incomplete. The table shows tens of thousands of clones, with roughly 92% occurring only once. The clonotype comes from a female donor with multiple sclerosis, enrolled in a pregnancy study. This rearrangement joins TRBV15 to TRBJ2-5; TRBD2 is a possible D gene (6 bases). The sample was CD4+ T cells from peripheral blood mononuclear cells, taken in the third trimester of pregnancy. The CDR3 sequence is CATSREGLKETQYF. In nucleotides, the CDR3 is TGTGCCACCAGCAGAGAAGGACTAAAAGAGACCCAGTACTTC. Using reference TRBV15 and TRBJ2-5 for the parts outside the CDR3, the full variable domain is DAMVIQNPRYQVTQFGKPVTLSCSQTLNHNVMYWYQQKSSQAPKLLFHYYDKDFNNEADTPDNFQSRRPNTSFCFLDIRSPGLGDTAMYLCATSREGLKETQYFGPGTRLLVL.